This TCR beta chain was recorded in a study of OX40 agonist ivuxolimab in advanced cancers. Looked up from germline, CDR1 is MGHDK and CDR2 is SYGVNS. The length of the CDR3 is 14 residues. V shed 1 base and J 5 bases; nucleotides not matched to a gene: 3. Libraries were prepared by immunoSEQ multiplex PCR; TCRdb keeps only in-frame clonotypes and omits some of them. The repertoire has roughly 55,000 clones, 60% to 80% of them found once; the top ten carry roughly 4.5%. This specimen was CD4+ or CD8+ T cells sorted from blood, taken in a trial of the OX40 agonist ivuxolimab. V gene TRBV25-1 combines with J gene TRBJ2-7; 9 bases map to TRBD1. This clonotype was sampled from an adult with an advanced solid tumor such as melanoma, head and neck, liver or kidney cancer. CDR3 loop: CASSEFGQGNEQYF. The DNA of the CDR3 is TGTGCCAGCAGTGAATTCGGACAGGGGAACGAGCAGTACTTC.